The subject of this entry is one TCR beta chain. Its cognate antigen is unknown. The data stem from a study of OX40 agonist ivuxolimab in advanced cancers. Study-level background: Three partial responders included one hepatocellular carcinoma patient and two cutaneous melanoma patients. Broader study findings: Fewer expanded clones were found on average in CD4+ than in CD8+ T cells.

Data came from immunoSEQ multiplex PCR; TCRdb stores just in-frame clones and leaves some out. The sample consists of roughly 80,000 clones, roughly 87% of them appearing once. V was clipped by 4 bases and J by 1 base; unmatched bases: 12. Germline values: CDR1 SGHVS, CDR2 FQNEAQ. The CDR3 loop spans 18 amino acids. This sequence originates from an adult with an advanced solid tumor such as melanoma, head and neck, liver or kidney cancer. The sequencing here drew on CD4+ or CD8+ T cells sorted from blood, taken in a trial of the OX40 agonist ivuxolimab. V gene TRBV7-8 combines with J gene TRBJ2-4; 8 bases align to TRBD2. For the CDR3, the DNA is TGTGCCAGCAGCTACATAGCGGGAATCCCCCCGGCCAAAAACATTCAGTACTTC. Translating gives CASSYIAGIPPAKNIQYF. Combining the CDR3 with reference TRBV7-8 and TRBJ2-4 gives the whole variable domain GAGVSQSPRYKVAKRGQDVALRCDPISGHVSLFWYQQALGQGPEFLTYFQNEAQLDKSGLPSDRFFAERPEGSVSTLKIQRTQQEDSAVYLCASSYIAGIPPAKNIQYFGAGTRLSVL.